The present entry profiles one TCR beta chain with its context. The data were produced by immunoSEQ multiplex PCR, yet TCRdb's version contains in-frame clones alone and is incomplete. The sample contains some 210,000 clones, more than 75% of which appear only once. This sample was included in a study of blood T cell repertoires in COVID-19. Study information: PBMCs, B-cell-depleted T cells, or T cells provided the cDNA or gDNA that made up the material.

The CDR3 has 15 amino acids. J was trimmed by 5 bases and V by 6 bases; bases with no gene match: 10. Per germline, CDR1 LNHDA and CDR2 SQIVND (reference sequence). This clonotype originated in a woman aged 40-49 years with acute or convalescent COVID-19. Sample: peripheral blood. V gene TRBV19 combines with J gene TRBJ2-1, with TRBD2 identical over 7 bases. The CDR3 spells CASSLTGTTNNEQFF. In nucleotides, the CDR3 is TGTGCCAGTAGCCTTACCGGGACTACCAACAATGAGCAGTTCTTC. Variable domain in full (rest from reference TRBV19 and TRBJ2-1): DGGITQSPKYLFRKEGQNVTLSCEQNLNHDAMYWYRQDPGQGLRLIYYSQIVNDFQKGDIAEGYSVSREKKESFPLTVTSAQKNPTAFYLCASSLTGTTNNEQFFGPGTRLTVL.